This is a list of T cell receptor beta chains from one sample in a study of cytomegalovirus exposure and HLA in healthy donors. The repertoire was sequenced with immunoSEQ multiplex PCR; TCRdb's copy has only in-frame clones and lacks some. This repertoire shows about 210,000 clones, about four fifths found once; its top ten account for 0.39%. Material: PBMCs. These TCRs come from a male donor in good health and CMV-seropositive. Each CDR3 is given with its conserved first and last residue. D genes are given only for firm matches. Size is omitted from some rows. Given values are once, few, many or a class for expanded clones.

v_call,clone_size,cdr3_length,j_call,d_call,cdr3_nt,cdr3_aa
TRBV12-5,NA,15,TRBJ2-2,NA,TGTGCTAGTGGTTTGGATCTGGGGGCGAACGGGGAGCTGTTTTTT,CASGLDLGANGELFF
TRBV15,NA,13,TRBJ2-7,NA,TGTGCCACCAGCAGAAATCCAGTCCACGAGCAGTACTTC,CATSRNPVHEQYF
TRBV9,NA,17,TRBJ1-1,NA,TGTGCCAGCAGCGTAGTAATAGGTCGGGGAGTGAACACTGAAGCTTTCTTT,CASSVVIGRGVNTEAFF
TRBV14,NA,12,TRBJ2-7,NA,TGTGCCAGCAGCCAAGGCGCGCCGGAGCAGTACTTC,CASSQGAPEQYF
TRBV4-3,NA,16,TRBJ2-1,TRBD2,TGCGCCAGCAGCCAAGATTCTGCGGGAGCGTTCAATGAGCAGTTCTTC,CASSQDSAGAFNEQFF
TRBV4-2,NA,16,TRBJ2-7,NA,TGTGCCAGCAGCCAGGATATGATAGGACTTCTATACGAGCAGTACTTC,CASSQDMIGLLYEQYF
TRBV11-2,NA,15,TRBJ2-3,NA,TGTGCCAGCAGCTCGACTCGGACTAGCACAGATACGCAGTATTTT,CASSSTRTSTDTQYF
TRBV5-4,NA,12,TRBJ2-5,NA,TGTGCCAGCAGCTGGCCCCAAGAGACCCAGTACTTC,CASSWPQETQYF
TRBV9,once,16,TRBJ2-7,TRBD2,TGTGCCAGCAGCGTAGGAGTTTCTAGCGGGTACTACGAGCAGTACTTC,CASSVGVSSGYYEQYF
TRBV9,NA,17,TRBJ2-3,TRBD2,TGTGCCAGCAGCGGCGACAAGGGACTAGCGGGGACAGATACGCAGTATTTT,CASSGDKGLAGTDTQYF
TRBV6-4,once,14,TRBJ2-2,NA,TGTGCCAGCAGTTCACAGGGCCCCACCGGGGAGCTGTTTTTT,CASSSQGPTGELFF
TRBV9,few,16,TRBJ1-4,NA,TGTGCCAGCAGCGTCCCAACGAGGGAGAAAGAGGAAAAACTGTTTTTT,CASSVPTREKEEKLFF
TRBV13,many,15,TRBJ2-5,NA,TGTGCCAGCAGCTTAGAGGGGCGCGCGGGGGAGACCCAGTACTTC,CASSLEGRAGETQYF
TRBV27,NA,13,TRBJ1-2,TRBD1,TGTGCCAGCAGTTTGACAGGGATCTATGGCTACACCTTC,CASSLTGIYGYTF
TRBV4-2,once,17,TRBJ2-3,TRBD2,TGTGCCAGCAGCCAAGATCCCGGAGCGGGAGTCAGGGATACGCAGTATTTT,CASSQDPGAGVRDTQYF
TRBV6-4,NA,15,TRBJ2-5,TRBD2,TGTGCCAGCAGTGACTCGCGGGAGGGGGGAAAGACCCAGTACTTC,CASSDSREGGKTQYF
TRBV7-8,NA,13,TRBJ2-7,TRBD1,TGTGCCAGCACCGTATTGAGGGGGCTCGAGCAGTACTTC,CASTVLRGLEQYF
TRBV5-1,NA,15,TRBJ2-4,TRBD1,TGCGCCAGCAGCCTGCCCGGGACAGGGAAAAACATTCAGTACTTC,CASSLPGTGKNIQYF
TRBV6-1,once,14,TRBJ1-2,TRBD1,TGTGCCAGTCACAGGGGGCAGAGGAACTATGGCTACACCTTC,CASHRGQRNYGYTF
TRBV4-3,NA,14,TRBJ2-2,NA,TGCGCCAGCAGCCAAGAACAAAGAGGCGGGGAGCTGTTTTTT,CASSQEQRGGELFF
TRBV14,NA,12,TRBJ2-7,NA,TGTGCCAGCAGTCCTACAGGGATCGAGCAGTACTTC,CASSPTGIEQYF
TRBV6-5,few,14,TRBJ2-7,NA,TGTGCCAGCGCCTTGCGGGTCCCGCCCTACGAGCAGTACTTC,CASALRVPPYEQYF
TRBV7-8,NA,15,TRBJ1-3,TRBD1,TGTGCCAGCAGCTCTCCCGGGACAGCTGGAAACACCATATATTTT,CASSSPGTAGNTIYF
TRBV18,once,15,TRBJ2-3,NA,TGTGCCAGCTCACCAGCGTGGCGGGTAGCGTATACGCAGTATTTT,CASSPAWRVAYTQYF
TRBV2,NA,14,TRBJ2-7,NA,TGTGCCAGCAGTCCTGATAGCCGAGTGGGCGAGCAGTACTTC,CASSPDSRVGEQYF
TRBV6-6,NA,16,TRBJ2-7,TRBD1,TGTGCCAGCAGGACGACCGGGACAGGGATATCCTACGAGCAGTACTTC,CASRTTGTGISYEQYF
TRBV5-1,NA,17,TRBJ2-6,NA,TGCGCCAGCAGCGTGGACCAGGGAACGGTTGGGGCCAACGTCCTGACTTTC,CASSVDQGTVGANVLTF
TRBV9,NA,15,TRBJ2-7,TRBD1,TGTGCCAGCAGCGTAATCTCGGACAGGATCGGGGAGCAGTACTTC,CASSVISDRIGEQYF
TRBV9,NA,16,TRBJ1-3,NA,TGTGCCAGCAGCGTTGGCTTAACAAGCTCTGGAAACACCATATATTTT,CASSVGLTSSGNTIYF
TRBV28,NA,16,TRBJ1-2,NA,TGTGCCAGCAGTTCGCTCCGGGACAAAGTAGGCTATGGCTACACCTTC,CASSSLRDKVGYGYTF
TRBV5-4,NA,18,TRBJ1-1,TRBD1,TGTGCCAGCAGCTCACTTCAGGGGGCCGGTGGCTGGAACACTGAAGCTTTCTTT,CASSSLQGAGGWNTEAFF
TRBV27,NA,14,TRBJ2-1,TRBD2,TGTGCCAGCAGGTTAGCGGGGGGGCCGGGTGAGCAGTTCTTC,CASRLAGGPGEQFF
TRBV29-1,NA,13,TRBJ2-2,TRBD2,TGCAGCGTTGCTAGCGGGAACACCGGGGAGCTGTTTTTT,CSVASGNTGELFF
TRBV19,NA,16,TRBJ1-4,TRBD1,TGTGCCAGTAGTATACAGGGGGCAACAACTAATGAAAAACTGTTTTTT,CASSIQGATTNEKLFF
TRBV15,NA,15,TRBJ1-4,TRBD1,TGTGCCACCAGCAGACCGGGACAGGGGAATGAAAAACTGTTTTTT,CATSRPGQGNEKLFF
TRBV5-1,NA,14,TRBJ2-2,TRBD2,TGCGCCAGCAGCCGGGGGGGGAGTACCGGGGAGCTGTTTTTT,CASSRGGSTGELFF
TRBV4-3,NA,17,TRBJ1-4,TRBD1,TGCGCCAGCAGCCCCACGGGACAGACTACAACTAATGAAAAACTGTTTTTT,CASSPTGQTTTNEKLFF
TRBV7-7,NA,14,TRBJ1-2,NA,TGTGCTAGCAGCCCGGGCCTGGGGAGGGGAGGCTACACCTTC,CASSPGLGRGGYTF
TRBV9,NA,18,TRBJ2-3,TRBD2,TGTGCCAGCCCGGGGCTAGCGGGGGGGTTGGCCCACACAGATACGCAGTATTTT,CASPGLAGGLAHTDTQYF
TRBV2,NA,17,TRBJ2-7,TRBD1,TGTGCCAGCAGAGTCACCGGGACAGGGGATCTCTCCTACGAGCAGTACTTC,CASRVTGTGDLSYEQYF
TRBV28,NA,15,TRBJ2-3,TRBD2,TGTGCCAGCAGTAGCGGGAGGGCAGTGCGAGATACGCAGTATTTT,CASSSGRAVRDTQYF
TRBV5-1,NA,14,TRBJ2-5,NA,TGCGCCAGCAGCCCGTCTCAGGGGTGGGAGACCCAGTACTTC,CASSPSQGWETQYF
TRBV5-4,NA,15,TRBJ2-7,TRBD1,TGTGCCAGCAGCCTGGGGGGACAGGGGGTCTACGAGCAGTACTTC,CASSLGGQGVYEQYF
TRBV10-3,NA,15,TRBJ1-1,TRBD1,TGTGCCATTTCGCCCCAAAAGCAGGGGGACACTGAAGCTTTCTTT,CAISPQKQGDTEAFF
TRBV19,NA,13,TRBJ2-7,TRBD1,TGTGCCACCTCGGGACAGGGATGGTACGAGCAGTACTTC,CATSGQGWYEQYF
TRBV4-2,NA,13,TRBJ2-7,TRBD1,TGTGCCAGCAGCCCTCCGACAGGGTCCGAGCAGTACTTC,CASSPPTGSEQYF
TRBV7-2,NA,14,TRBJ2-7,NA,TGTGCCAGCAGCTCCGCAGGGATCTCCTACGAGCAGTACTTC,CASSSAGISYEQYF
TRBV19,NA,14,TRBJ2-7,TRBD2,TGTGCCAGTAGTATACGCGCGGGAGGTTACGAGCAGTACTTC,CASSIRAGGYEQYF
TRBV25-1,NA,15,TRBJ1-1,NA,TGTGCCAGCAGTGAATATATGGCAGGGAGGACTGAAGCTTTCTTT,CASSEYMAGRTEAFF
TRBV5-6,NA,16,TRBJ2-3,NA,TGTGCCAGCAGCTCAAGCCTGCAGGGATTCACAGATACGCAGTATTTT,CASSSSLQGFTDTQYF
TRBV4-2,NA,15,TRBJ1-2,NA,TGTGCCAGCAGCCAAGATTTTCCAGGGAACTATGGCTACACCTTC,CASSQDFPGNYGYTF
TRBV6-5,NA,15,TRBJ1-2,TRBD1,TGTGCCAGCAGTCCGATCAGGGGGCCGAACTATGGCTACACCTTC,CASSPIRGPNYGYTF
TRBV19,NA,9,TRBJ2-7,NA,TGTGACGACAGCTACGAGCAGTACTTC,CDDSYEQYF
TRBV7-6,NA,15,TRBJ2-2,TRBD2,TGTGCCAGCAGCTCGCCGGGACTAGTGACCGGGGAGCTGTTTTTT,CASSSPGLVTGELFF